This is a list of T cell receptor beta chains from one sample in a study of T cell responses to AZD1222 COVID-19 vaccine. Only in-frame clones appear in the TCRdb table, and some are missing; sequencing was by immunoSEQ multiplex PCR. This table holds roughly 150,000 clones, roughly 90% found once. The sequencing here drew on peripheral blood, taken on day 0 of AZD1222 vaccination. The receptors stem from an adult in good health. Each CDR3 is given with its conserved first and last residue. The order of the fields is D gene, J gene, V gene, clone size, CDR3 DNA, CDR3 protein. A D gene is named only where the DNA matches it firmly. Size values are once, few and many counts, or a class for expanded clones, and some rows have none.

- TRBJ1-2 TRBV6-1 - TGTGCCAGCAGTGATGAGCCTGACAAGTCCTATGGCTACACCTTC CASSDEPDKSYGYTF
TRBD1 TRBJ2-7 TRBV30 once TGTGCCTGGAGTGGGATGACAGGGGGTGGTTACGAGCAGTACTTC CAWSGMTGGGYEQYF
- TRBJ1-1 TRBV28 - TGTGCCAGCAGTTTTGGCGCGGGGTTTTCAGACATGAACACTGAAGCTTTCTTT CASSFGAGFSDMNTEAFF
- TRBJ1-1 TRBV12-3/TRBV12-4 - TGTGCCAGCAGTCCGGGGACTCGAACTGAAGCTTTCTTT CASSPGTRTEAFF
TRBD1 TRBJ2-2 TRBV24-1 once TGTGCCACCAGTGGGACAGGGGCTGGAGCCGGGGAGCTGTTTTTT CATSGTGAGAGELFF
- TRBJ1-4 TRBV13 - TGTGCCAGCAGGAGGGTCGGGTCTGAAAAACTGTTTTTT CASRRVGSEKLFF
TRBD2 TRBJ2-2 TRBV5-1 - TGCGCCAGCAGCTTGGTGGCTAGCGGGGTTCCGGAGCTGTTTTTT CASSLVASGVPELFF
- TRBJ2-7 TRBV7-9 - TGTGCCAGCAGCTTAGTACCAGGGACCCTCTCGCCGTACGAGCAGTACTTC CASSLVPGTLSPYEQYF
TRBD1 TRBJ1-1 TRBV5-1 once TGCGCCAGCAGCCGCGAAAGCTTACAGGGGGTGGGGACTGAAGCTTTCTTT CASSRESLQGVGTEAFF
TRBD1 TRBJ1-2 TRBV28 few TGTGCCAGCGACGTTTTGACAGGGTCTAACTATGGCTACACCTTC CASDVLTGSNYGYTF
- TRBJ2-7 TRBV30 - TGTGCCTGGACGCACATAAGGGGTTACGAGCAGTACTTC CAWTHIRGYEQYF
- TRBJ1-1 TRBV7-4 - TGTGCCAGCAGATGGGACAAGAACATGAACACTGAAGCTTTCTTT CASRWDKNMNTEAFF
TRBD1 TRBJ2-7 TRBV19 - TGTGCCAGTAGTACGATCCGGGACAGGGGGCTCGGCGAGCAGTACTTC CASSTIRDRGLGEQYF
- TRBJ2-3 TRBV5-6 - TGTGCCAGCAGCTTTCAGGGCGAGGCGGATACGCAGTATTTT CASSFQGEADTQYF
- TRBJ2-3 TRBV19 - TGTGCCAGTAGTCGTGGACGGGGGCGCACAGATACGCAGTATTTT CASSRGRGRTDTQYF
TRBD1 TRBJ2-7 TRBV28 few TGTGCCAGCAGTTTAACCGGACAGGGGACGCACTACGAGCAGTACTTC CASSLTGQGTHYEQYF
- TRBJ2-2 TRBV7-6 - TGTGCCAGCAGCTTTACAGACTCCACCGGGGAGCTGTTTTTT CASSFTDSTGELFF
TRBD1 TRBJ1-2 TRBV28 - TGTGCCAGCACGTCCGCGGAGGGGGCCTATGGCTACACCTTC CASTSAEGAYGYTF
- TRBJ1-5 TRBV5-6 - TGTGCCAGCAGCTCAGGGCTCTATAGCAATCAGCCCCAGCATTTT CASSSGLYSNQPQHF
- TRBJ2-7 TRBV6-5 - TGTGCCAGCAGTTACGGGGTCTCCTACGAGCAGTACTTC CASSYGVSYEQYF
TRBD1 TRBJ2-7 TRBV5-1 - TGCGCCAGCAGCTGGCGGGACAGGGGCAACGAGCAGTACTTC CASSWRDRGNEQYF
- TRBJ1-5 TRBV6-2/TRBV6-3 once TGTGCCAGCAGGTACGAACTGGCGGGGGGTCAGCCCCAGCATTTT CASRYELAGGQPQHF
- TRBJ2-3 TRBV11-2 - TGTGCCAGCAGCTTAGATTCCTGGGATACGCAGTATTTT CASSLDSWDTQYF
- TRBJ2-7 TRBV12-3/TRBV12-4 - TGTGCCAGCAGTTTCGGTGGCTACGAGCAGTACTTC CASSFGGYEQYF
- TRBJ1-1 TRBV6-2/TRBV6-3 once TGTGCCAGCAGCCACAGCCCATGGAACACTGAAGCTTTCTTT CASSHSPWNTEAFF
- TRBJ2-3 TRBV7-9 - TGTGCCAGCAACGGGCTGGCAGGTACGCAGTATTTT CASNGLAGTQYF
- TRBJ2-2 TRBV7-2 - TGTGCCAGGCAAAAATTGTCAGCGAACACCGGGGAGCTGTTTTTT CARQKLSANTGELFF
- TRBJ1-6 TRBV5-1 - TGCGCCAGCAGCGATGGAAGGGTTGCTTCACCCCTCCACTTT CASSDGRVASPLHF
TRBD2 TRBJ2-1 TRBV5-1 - TGCGCCAGCAGCCCCCGGGGACTAAATGAGCAGTTCTTC CASSPRGLNEQFF
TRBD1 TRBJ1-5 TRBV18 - TGTGCCAGCTGGGCGAACAGGGGAGGGAATCAGCCCCAGCATTTT CASWANRGGNQPQHF
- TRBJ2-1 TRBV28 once TGTGCCAGCAGTCTACTAGAGGGACCCCGGTACAATGAGCAGTTCTTC CASSLLEGPRYNEQFF
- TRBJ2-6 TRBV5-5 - TGTGCCAGCAGCTCGGATCAGGACACACCAGCCTCTGGGGCCAACGTCCTGACTTTC CASSSDQDTPASGANVLTF
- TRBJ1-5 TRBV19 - TGTGCCAGTAGGCAGGGACAAATCAATCAGCCCCAGCATTTT CASRQGQINQPQHF
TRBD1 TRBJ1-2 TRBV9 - TGTGCCAGCACCCGGACAGGGGAAGACTATGGCTACACCTTC CASTRTGEDYGYTF
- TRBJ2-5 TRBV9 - TGTGCCAGCAGCACCAGCCCCGAAGAGACCCAGTACTTC CASSTSPEETQYF
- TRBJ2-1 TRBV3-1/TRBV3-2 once TGTGCCAGCAGCACCCCGGGGGCCTACAATGAGCAGTTCTTC CASSTPGAYNEQFF
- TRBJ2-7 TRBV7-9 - TGTGCCAGCAGCTTAGGAGTCTACGAGCAGTACTTC CASSLGVYEQYF
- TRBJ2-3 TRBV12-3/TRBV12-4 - TGTGCCAGCAGTTTATTGGCAGATACGCAGTATTTT CASSLLADTQYF
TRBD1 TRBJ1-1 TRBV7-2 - TGTGCCAGCAGCTTAGGTCCAGGGGGTAGCACTGAAGCTTTCTTT CASSLGPGGSTEAFF
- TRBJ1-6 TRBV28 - TGTGCCAGCAGTTTATTTCCAGGGAGCAACCTCCACTTT CASSLFPGSNLHF
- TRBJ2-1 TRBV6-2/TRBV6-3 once TGTGCCAGCAGTGGGGGCCTCAAAGCCTACAATGAGCAGTTCTTC CASSGGLKAYNEQFF
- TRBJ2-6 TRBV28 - TGTGCCAGCAGTACAAACAGGGCCTCTGGGGCCAACGTCCTGACTTTC CASSTNRASGANVLTF
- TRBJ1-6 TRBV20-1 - TGCAGTGCACCGCTAGGGTCACCCCTCCACTTT CSAPLGSPLHF
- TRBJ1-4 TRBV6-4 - TGTGCCAGCAGTGAACAGGGTGGTGTAGGAGAAAAACTGTTTTTT CASSEQGGVGEKLFF
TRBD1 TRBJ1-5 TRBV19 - TGTGCCAGTAGTATCGGACAGGGAAGCAATCAGCCCCAGCATTTT CASSIGQGSNQPQHF
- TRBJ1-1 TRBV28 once TGTGCCAGCAGACTAGTTTTGGGGGTTCGGGCGAACACTGAAGCTTTCTTT CASRLVLGVRANTEAFF
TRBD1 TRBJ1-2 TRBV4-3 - TGCGCCAGTCGGGTCGACAGGGGGTCCTATGGCTACACCTTC CASRVDRGSYGYTF
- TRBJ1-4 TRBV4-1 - TGCGCCAGCAGCCAAGAGGAGAGTGTGCAAGAAAAACTGTTTTTT CASSQEESVQEKLFF